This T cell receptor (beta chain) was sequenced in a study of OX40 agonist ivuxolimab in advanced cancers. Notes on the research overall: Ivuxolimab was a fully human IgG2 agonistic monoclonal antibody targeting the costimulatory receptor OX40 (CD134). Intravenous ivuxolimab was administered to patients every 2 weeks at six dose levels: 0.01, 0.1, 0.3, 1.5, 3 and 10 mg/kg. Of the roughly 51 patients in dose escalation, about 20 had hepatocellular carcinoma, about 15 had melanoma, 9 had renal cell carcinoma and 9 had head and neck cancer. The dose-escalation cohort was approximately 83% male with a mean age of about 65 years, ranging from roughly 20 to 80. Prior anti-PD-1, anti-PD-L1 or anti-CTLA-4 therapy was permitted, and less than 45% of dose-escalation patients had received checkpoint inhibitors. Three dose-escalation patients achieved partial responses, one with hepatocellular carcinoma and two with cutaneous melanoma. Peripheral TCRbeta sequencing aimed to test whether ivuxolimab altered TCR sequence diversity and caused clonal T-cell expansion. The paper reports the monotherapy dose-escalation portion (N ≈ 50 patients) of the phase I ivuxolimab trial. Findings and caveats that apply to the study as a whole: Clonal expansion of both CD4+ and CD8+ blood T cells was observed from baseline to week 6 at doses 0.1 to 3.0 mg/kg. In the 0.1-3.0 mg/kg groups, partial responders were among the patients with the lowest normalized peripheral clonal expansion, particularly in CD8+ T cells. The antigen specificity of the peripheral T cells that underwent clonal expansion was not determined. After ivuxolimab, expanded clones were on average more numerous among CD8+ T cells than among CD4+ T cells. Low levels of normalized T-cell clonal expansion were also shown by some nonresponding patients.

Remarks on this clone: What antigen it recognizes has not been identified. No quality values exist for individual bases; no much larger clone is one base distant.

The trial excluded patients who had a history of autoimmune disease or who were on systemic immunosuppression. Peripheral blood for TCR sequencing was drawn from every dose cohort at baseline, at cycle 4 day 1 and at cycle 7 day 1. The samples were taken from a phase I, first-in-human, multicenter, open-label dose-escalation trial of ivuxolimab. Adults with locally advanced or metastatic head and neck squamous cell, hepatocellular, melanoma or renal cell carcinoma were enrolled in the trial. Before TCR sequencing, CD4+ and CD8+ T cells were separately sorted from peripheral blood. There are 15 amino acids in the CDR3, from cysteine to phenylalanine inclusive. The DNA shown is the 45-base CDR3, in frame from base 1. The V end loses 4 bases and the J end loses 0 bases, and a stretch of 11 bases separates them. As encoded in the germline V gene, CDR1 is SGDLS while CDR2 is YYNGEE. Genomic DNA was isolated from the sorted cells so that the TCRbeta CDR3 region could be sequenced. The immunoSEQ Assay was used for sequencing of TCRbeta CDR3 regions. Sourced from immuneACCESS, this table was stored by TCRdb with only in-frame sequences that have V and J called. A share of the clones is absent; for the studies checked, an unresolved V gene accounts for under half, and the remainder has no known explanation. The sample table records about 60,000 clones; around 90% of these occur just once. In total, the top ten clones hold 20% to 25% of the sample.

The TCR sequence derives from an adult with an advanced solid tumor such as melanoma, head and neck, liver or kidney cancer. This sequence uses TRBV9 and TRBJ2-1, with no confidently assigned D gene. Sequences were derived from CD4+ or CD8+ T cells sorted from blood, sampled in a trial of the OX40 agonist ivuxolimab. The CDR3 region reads CASSFGPSSYNEQFF. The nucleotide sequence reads TGTGCCAGCAGCTTTGGACCGAGCTCCTACAATGAGCAGTTCTTC.